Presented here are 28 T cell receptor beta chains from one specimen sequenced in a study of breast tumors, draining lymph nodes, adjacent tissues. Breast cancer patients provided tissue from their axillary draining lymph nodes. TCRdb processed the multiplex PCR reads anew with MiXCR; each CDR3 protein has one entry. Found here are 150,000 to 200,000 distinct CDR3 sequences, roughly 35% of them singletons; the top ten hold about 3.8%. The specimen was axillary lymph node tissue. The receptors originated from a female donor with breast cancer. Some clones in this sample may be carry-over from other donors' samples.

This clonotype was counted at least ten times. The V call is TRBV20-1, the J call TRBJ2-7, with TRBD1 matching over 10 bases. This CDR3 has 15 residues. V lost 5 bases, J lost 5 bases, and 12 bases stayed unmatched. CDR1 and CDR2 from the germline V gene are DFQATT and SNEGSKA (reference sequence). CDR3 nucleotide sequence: TGCAGTGCTCCTGACAGGGGGCGCTTAGGGGACGAGCAGTACTTC. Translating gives CSAPDRGRLGDEQYF.

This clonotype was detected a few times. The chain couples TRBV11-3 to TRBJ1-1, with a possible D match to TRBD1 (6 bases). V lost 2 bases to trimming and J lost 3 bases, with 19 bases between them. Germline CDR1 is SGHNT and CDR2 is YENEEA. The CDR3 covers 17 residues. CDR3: CASSLTSQGRVDTEAFF. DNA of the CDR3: TGTGCCAGCAGCTTAACCTCACAGGGAAGGGTAGACACTGAAGCTTTCTTT. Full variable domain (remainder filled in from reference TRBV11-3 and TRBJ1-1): EAGVVQSPRYKIIEKKQPVAFWCNPISGHNTLYWYLQNLGQGPELLIRYENEEAVDDSQLPKDRFSAERLKGVDSTLKIQPAELGDSAVYLCASSLTSQGRVDTEAFFGQGTRLTVV.

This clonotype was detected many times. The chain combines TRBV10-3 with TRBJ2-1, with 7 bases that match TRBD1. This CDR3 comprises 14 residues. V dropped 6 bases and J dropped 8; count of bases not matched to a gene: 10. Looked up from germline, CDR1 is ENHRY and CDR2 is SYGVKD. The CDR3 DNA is TGTGCCATCAGCTTACTAGGGGACAGTGATGAGCAGTTCTTC. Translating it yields CAISLLGDSDEQFF.

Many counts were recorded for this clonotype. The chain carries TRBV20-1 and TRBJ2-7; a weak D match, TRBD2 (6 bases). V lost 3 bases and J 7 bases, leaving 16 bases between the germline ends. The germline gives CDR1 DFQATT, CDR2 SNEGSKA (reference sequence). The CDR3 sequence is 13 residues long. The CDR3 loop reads CSASELALGEQYF. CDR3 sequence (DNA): TGCAGTGCTAGCGAACTAGCTTTGGGGGAGCAGTACTTC.

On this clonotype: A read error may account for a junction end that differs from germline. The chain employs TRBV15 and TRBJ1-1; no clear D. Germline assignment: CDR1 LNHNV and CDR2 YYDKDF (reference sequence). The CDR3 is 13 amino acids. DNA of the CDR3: TGTGCCACCAGCAGAGAAAGGTTCACTGAAGCTTCCTTT. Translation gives CATSRERFTEASF.

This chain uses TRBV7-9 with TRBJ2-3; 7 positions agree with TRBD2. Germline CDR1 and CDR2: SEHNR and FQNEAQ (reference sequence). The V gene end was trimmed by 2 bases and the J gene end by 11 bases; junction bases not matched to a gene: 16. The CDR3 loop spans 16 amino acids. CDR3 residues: CASSLLTGRQGNEQYF. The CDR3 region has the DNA TGTGCCAGCAGCTTACTCACCGGGAGGCAGGGAAATGAGCAGTATTTT.

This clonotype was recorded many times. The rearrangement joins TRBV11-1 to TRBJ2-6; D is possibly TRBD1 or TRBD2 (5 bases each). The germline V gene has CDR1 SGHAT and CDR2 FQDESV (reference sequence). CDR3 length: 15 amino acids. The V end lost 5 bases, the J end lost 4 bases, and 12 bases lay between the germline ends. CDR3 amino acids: CASSRGTTGANVLTF. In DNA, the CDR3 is TGTGCCAGCAGCCGAGGGACGACGGGGGCCAACGTCCTGACTTTC.

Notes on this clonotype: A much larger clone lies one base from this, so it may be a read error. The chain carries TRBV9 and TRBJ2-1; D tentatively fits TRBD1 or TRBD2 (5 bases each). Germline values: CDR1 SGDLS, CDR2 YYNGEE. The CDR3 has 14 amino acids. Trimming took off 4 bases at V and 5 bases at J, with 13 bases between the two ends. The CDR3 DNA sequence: TGTGCCAGCAGCAGACGCAGGGACCACAATGAGCAGTTCTTC. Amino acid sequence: CASSRRRDHNEQFF.

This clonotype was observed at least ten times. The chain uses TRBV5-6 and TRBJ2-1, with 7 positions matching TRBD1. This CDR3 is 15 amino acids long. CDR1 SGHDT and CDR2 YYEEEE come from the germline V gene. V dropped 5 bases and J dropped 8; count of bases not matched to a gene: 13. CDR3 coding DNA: TGTGCCAGCAGATCGGGACAGCATACCCTCCATGAGCAGTTCTTC. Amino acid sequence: CASRSGQHTLHEQFF.

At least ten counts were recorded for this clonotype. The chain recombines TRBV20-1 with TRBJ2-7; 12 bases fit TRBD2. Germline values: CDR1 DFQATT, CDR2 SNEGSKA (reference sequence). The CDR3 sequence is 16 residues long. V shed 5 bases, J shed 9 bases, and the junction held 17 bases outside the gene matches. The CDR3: CSASTQGASGGAGQYF. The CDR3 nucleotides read TGCAGTGCTTCAACCCAAGGGGCTAGCGGGGGGGCGGGGCAGTACTTC.

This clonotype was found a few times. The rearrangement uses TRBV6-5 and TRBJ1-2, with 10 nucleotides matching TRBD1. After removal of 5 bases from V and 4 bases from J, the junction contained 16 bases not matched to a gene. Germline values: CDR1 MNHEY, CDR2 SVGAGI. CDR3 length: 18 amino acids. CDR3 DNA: TGTGCCAGCAGTCACACATGGACAGGGGGATTCGGGGGCTATGGCTACACCTTC. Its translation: CASSHTWTGGFGGYGYTF.

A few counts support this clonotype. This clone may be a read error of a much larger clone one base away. This chain's CDR3 is CASSPRGASGETQHF. The CDR3 DNA follows: TGTGCCAGCAGCCCAAGAGGGGCCAGCGGCGAGACCCAGCACTTC. The V gene is TRBV7-2, the J gene TRBJ2-5; the D gene could be TRBD1 or TRBD2 (5 bases each). Germline CDR1 is SGHTA and CDR2 is FQGNSA. This CDR3 contains 15 residues. Drawing the rest from reference TRBV7-2 and TRBJ2-5, the complete variable domain is GAGVSQSPSNKVTEKGKDVELRCDPISGHTALYWYRQSLGQGLEFLIYFQGNSAPDKSGLPSDRFSAERTGGSVSTLTIQRTQQEDSAVYLCASSPRGASGETQHFGPGTRLLVL.

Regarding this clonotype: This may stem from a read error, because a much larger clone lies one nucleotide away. This chain's CDR3 is CASSTGTSGRVRDEQSF. The DNA of the CDR3 is TGTGCCAGTAGTACCGGGACTAGCGGGAGAGTTAGAGATGAGCAGTCCTTC. The chain combines TRBV19 with TRBJ2-1; 14 bases map to TRBD2. CDR1 and CDR2 (germline): LNHDA, SQIVND (reference sequence). This CDR3 has 17 amino acids.

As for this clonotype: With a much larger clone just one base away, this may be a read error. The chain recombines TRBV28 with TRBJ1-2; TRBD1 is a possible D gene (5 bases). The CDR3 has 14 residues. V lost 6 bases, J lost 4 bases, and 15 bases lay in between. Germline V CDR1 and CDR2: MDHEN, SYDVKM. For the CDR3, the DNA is TGTGCCAGCAGCCGCCGGGACCTACTCTATGGCTACACCTTC. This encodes CASSRRDLLYGYTF.

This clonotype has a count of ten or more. This CDR3 reads CASSIGTGGARSPLHF. The CDR3 DNA is TGTGCCAGTAGTATCGGGACAGGGGGCGCCCGATCACCCCTCCACTTT. The rearrangement uses TRBV19 and TRBJ1-6, with TRBD1 identical over 12 bases. The J segment lost 10 bases and the V segment lost 3 bases, leaving 7 bases of the junction unmatched. The germline CDR1 and CDR2 sequences are LNHDA and SQIVND (reference sequence). CDR3 length: 16 residues.

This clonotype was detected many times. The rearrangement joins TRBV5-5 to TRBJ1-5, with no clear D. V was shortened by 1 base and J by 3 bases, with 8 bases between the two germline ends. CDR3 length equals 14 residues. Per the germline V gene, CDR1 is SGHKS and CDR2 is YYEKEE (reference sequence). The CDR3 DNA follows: TGTGCCAGCAGCTTGAGCAGGTTCAATCAGCCCCAGCATTTT. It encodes CASSLSRFNQPQHF.

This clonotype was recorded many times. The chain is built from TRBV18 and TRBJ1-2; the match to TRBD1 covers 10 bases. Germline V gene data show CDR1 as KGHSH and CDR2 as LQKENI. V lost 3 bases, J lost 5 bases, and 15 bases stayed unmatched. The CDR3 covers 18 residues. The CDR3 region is CASSPRPGTGETAYGYTF. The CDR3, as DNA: TGTGCCAGCTCACCCCGTCCCGGGACAGGGGAAACTGCATATGGCTACACCTTC.

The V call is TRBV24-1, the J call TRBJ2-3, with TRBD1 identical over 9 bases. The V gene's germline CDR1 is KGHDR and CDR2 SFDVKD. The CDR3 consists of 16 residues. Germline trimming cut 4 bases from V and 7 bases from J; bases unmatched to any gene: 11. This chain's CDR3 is CATSEPGQGLSYTQYF. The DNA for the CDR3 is TGTGCCACCAGTGAACCGGGACAGGGCCTATCATATACGCAGTATTTT.

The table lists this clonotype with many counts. The CDR3 DNA follows: TGTGCCAGCAGTTACTCGTGGCAGGGGGCAGAAGATACGCAGTATTTT. Its protein product is CASSYSWQGAEDTQYF. V usage is TRBV6-5 and J usage is TRBJ2-3; 8 bases line up with TRBD1. J lost 5 bases, V lost 0 bases, and 7 bases had no gene match. Germline V gives CDR1 MNHEY, CDR2 SVGAGI. The CDR3 sequence is 16 residues long.

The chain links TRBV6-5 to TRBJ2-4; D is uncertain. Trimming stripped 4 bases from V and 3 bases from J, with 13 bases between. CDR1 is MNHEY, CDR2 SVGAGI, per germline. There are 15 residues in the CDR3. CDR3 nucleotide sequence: TGTGCCAGCAGTTCACGGACGGATGTCAAAAACATTCAGTACTTC. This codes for CASSSRTDVKNIQYF.

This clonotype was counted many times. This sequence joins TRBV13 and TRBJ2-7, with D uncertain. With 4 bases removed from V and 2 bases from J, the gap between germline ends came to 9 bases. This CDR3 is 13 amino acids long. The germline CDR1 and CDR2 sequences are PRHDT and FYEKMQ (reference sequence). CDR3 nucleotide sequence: TGTGCCAGCAGCTCGCCTGCCGCCTACGAGCAGTACTTC. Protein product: CASSSPAAYEQYF. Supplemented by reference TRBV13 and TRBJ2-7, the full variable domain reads AAGVIQSPRHLIKEKRETATLKCYPIPRHDTVYWYQQGPGQDPQFLISFYEKMQSDKGSIPDRFSAQQFSDYHSELNMSSLELGDSALYFCASSSPAAYEQYFGPGTRLTVT.

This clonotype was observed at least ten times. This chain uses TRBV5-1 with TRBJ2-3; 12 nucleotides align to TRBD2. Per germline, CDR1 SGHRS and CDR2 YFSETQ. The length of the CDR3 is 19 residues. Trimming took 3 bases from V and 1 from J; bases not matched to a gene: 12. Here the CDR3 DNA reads TGCGCCAGCAGCTACGGGGGCCTAGCGGGGGGGTTTGGCACAGATACGCAGTATTTT. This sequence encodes CASSYGGLAGGFGTDTQYF.

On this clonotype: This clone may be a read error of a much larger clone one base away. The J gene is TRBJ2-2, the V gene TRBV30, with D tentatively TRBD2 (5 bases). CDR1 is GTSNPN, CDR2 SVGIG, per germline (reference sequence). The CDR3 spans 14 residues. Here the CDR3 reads CAWSETRYTGELVF. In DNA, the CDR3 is TGTGCCTGGAGTGAAACGCGGTACACCGGGGAGCTGGTTTTT.

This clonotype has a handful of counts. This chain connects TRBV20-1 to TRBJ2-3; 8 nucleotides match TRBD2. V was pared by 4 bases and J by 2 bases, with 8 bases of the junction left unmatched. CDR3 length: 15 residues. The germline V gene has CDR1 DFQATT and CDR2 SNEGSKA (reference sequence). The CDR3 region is CSATVAGSVTDTQYF. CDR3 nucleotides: TGCAGTGCTACAGTAGCGGGGTCAGTCACAGATACGCAGTATTTT.

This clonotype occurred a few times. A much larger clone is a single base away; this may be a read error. This CDR3 reads CASKVSGGTNTRELFF. CDR3 bases: TGTGCCAGTAAGGTTTCGGGGGGGACCAACACCAGGGAGCTGTTTTTT. This chain joins TRBV19 and TRBJ2-2; TRBD2 agrees at 8 bases. CDR3 size: 16 residues. In germline, CDR1 is LNHDA, CDR2 SQIVND (reference sequence).

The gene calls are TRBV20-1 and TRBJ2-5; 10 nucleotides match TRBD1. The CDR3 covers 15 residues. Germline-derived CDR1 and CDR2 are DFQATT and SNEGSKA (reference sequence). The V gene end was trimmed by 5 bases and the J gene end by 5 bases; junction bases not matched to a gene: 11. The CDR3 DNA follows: TGCAGTGCTCTCGGGGGACAGGGGACGTTGGAGACCCAGTACTTC. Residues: CSALGGQGTLETQYF.

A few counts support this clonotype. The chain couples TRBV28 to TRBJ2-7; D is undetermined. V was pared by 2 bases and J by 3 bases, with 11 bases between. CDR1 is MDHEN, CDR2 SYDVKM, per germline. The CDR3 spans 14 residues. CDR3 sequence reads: CASSLIDRFYEQYF. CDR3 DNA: TGTGCCAGCAGTTTAATCGACCGATTCTACGAGCAGTACTTC.

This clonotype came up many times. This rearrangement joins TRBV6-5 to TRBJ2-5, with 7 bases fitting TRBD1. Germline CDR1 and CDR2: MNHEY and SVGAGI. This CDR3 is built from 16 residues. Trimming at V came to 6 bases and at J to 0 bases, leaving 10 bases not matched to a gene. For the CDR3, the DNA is TGTGCCAGCAGCCGCCCCGGGACAGCCAACCAAGAGACCCAGTACTTC. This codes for CASSRPGTANQETQYF.